What follows describes a single TCR beta chain. This sample is drawn from a study of blood T cell repertoires in COVID-19. Study context: The United States, Italy and Spain were the sources of the acute and convalescent COVID-19 samples. T cells, B-cell-depleted T cells, or PBMCs supplied cDNA or gDNA.

As processed by the authors: Estimates of nucleated cell counts were drawn from the amplification of reference gene primers. The protocol was immunoSEQ multiplex PCR, while the TCRdb copy is restricted to in-frame clones and leaves out a portion. Clonal size and the V and J genes are those of that table, whereas D and trimming came from the DNA. The sample consists of around 50,000 clones, less than 95% of them appearing once. This receptor was taken from a human donor in a cohort sampled during active COVID-19. Sequencing was carried out using peripheral blood.

CDR3 region: CASSMTGDETEAFF. The DNA of the CDR3 is TGTGCCAGCAGCATGACAGGGGACGAGACTGAAGCTTTCTTT. The chain employs TRBV7-3 and TRBJ1-1, with 8 bases identical to TRBD1. This CDR3 spans 14 amino acids. J lost 5 bases, V lost 5 bases, and 7 bases had no gene match. In germline, CDR1 is SGHTA, CDR2 FQGTGA.